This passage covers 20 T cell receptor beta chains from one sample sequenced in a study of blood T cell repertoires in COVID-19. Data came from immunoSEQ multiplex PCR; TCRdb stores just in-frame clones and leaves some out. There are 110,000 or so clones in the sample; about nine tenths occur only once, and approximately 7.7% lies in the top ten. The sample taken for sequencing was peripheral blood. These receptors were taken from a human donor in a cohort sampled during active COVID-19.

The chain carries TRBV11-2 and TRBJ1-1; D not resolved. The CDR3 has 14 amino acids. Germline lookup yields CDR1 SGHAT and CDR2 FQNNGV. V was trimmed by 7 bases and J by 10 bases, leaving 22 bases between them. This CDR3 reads CASMSLTQPRGAFF. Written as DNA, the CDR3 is TGTGCCAGCATGAGTTTAACACAGCCGCGGGGAGCTTTCTTT.

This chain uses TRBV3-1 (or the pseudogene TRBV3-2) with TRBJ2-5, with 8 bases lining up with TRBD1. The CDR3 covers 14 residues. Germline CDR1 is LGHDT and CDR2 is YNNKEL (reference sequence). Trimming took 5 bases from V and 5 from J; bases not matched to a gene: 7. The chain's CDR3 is CASSNRQGIETQYF. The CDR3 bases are TGTGCCAGCAGCAACCGACAGGGGATTGAGACCCAGTACTTC.

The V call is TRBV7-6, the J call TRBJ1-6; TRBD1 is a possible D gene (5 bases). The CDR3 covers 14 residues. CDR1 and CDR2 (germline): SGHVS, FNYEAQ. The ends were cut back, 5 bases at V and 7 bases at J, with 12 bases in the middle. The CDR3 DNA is TGTGCCAGCAGCCGCGGGACGCAAAATTCACCCCTCCACTTT. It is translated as CASSRGTQNSPLHF. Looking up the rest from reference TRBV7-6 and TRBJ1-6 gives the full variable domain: GAGVSQSPRYKVTKRGQDVALRCDPISGHVSLYWYRQALGQGPEFLTYFNYEAQQDKSGLPNDRFSAERPEGSISTLTIQRTEQRDSAMYRCASSRGTQNSPLHFGNGTRLTVT.

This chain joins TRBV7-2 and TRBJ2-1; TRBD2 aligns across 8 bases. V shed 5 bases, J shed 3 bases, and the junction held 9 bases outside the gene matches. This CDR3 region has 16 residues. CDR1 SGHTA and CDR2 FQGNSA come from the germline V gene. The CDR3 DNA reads TGTGCCAGCAGCCCAGGACTAGCAGATCTCTACAATGAGCAGTTCTTC. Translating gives CASSPGLADLYNEQFF. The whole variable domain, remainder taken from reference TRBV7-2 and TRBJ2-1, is GAGVSQSPSNKVTEKGKDVELRCDPISGHTALYWYRQSLGQGLEFLIYFQGNSAPDKSGLPSDRFSAERTGGSVSTLTIQRTQQEDSAVYLCASSPGLADLYNEQFFGPGTRLTVL.

As DNA, the CDR3 is TGTGCCAGCAGCAAAGCCCGGCAAGAGACCCAGTACTTC. It yields the protein CASSKARQETQYF. The chain carries TRBV21-1 and TRBJ2-5; the table's D call of TRBD2 was not tested on the DNA. TRBV21-1 is a pseudogene segment. The CDR3 is made up of 13 amino acids.

The CDR3 loop is CACEGRDSLNYGYTF. The CDR3 DNA follows: TGTGCCTGCGAAGGCCGGGACAGCCTTAACTATGGCTACACCTTC. The chain links TRBV30 to TRBJ1-2, with 7 nucleotides matching TRBD1. The trim removed 6 bases at V and 1 base at J, leaving 11 bases unmatched. CDR3 size: 15 residues. Looked up from germline, CDR1 is GTSNPN and CDR2 is SVGIG (reference sequence).

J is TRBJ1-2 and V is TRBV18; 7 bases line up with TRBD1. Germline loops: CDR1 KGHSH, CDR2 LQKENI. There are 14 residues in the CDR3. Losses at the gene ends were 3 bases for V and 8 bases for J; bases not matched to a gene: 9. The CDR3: CASSPPNRGSGYTF. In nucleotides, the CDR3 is TGTGCCAGCTCACCGCCAAACAGGGGTTCAGGCTACACCTTC.

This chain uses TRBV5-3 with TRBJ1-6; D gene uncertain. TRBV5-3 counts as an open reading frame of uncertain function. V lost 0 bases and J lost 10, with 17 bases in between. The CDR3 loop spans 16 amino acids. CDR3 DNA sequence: TGTGCCAGAAGCTTGGAGGCCGCGACTGAGGGATCACCCCTCCACTTT. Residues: CARSLEAATEGSPLHF.

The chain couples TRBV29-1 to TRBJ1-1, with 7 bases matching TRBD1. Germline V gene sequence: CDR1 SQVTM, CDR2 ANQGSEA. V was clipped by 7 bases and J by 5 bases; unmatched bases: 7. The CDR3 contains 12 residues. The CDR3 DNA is TGCAGCGCTAACAGGGGATGGACTGAAGCTTTCTTT. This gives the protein CSANRGWTEAFF.

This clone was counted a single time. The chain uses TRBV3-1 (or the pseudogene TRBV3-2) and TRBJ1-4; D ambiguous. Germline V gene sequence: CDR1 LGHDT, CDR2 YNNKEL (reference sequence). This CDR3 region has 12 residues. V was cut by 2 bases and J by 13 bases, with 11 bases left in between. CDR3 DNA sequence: TGTGCCAGCAGCCAACTGACATGGTTACTGTTTTTT. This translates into CASSQLTWLLFF.

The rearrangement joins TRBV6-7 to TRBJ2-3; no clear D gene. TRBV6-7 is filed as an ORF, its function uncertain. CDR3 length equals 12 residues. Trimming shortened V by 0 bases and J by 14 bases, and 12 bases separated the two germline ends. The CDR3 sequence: CASSYSTHGRYF. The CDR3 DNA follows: TGTGCCAGCAGTTACTCGACACACGGCCGGTATTTT.

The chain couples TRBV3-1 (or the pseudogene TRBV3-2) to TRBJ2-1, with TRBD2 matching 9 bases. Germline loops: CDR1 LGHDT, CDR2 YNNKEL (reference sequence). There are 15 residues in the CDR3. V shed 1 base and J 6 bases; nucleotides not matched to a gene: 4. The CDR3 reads CASSQVAGAFNEQFF. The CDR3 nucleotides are TGTGCCAGCAGCCAAGTAGCGGGAGCTTTCAATGAGCAGTTCTTC.

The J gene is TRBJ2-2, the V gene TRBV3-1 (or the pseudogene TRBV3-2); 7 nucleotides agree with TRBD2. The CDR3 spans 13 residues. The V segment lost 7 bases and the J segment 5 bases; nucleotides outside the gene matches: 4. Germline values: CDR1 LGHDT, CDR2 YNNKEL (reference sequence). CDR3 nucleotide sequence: TGTGCCAGCACCAATAGCGGGACCGGGGAGCTGTTTTTT. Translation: CASTNSGTGELFF.

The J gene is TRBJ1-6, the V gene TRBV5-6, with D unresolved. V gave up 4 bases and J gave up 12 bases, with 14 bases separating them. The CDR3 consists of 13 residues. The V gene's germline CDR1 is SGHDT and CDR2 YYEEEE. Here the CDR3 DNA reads TGTGCCAGCAGCCCTTCGCAGTATTTACCCCTCCACTTT. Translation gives CASSPSQYLPLHF.

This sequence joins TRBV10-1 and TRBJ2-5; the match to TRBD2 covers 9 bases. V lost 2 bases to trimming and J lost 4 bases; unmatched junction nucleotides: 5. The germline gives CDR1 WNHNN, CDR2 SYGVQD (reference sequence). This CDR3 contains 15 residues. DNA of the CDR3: TGCGCCAGCAGTGAGAGACTAGCGGCTGGAGAGACCCAGTACTTC. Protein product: CASSERLAAGETQYF.

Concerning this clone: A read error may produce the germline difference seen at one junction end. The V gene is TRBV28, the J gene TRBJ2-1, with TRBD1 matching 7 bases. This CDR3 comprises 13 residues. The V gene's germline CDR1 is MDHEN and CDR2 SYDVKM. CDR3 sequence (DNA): TGTGCCAGCAGAAGGACAGGCTCCAATGAACAGTTCTTC. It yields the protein CASRRTGSNEQFF.

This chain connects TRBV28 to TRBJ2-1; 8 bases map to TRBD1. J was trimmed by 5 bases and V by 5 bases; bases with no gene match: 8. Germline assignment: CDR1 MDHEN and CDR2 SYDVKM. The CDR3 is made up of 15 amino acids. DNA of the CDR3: TGTGCCAGCAGTATCCGACAGGGGATCAACAATGAGCAGTTCTTC. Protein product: CASSIRQGINNEQFF.

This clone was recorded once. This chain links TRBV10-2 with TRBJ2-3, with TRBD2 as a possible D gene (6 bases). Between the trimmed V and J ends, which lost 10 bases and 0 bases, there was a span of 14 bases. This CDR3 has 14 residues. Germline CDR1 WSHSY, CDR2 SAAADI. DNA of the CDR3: TGCGCCACCGGGGACTCCTACAGCACAGATACGCAGTATTTT. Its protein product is CATGDSYSTDTQYF.

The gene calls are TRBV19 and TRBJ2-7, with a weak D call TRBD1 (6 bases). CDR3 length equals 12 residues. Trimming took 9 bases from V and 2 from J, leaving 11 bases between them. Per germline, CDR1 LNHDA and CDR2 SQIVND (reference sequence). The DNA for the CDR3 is TGTGCCAGCAGGACAGAGACCTACGAGCAGTACTTC. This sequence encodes CASRTETYEQYF.

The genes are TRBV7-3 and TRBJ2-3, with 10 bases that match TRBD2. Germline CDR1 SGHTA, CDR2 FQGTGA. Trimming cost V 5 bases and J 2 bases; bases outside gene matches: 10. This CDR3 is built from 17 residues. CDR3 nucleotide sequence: TGTGCCAGCAGCCCCCGGAGCGGGGGGGCTGTCACAGATACGCAGTATTTT. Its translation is CASSPRSGGAVTDTQYF.